This paragraph covers one T cell receptor beta chain sequence. Its antigen is currently unknown. This specimen belongs to a study of cytomegalovirus exposure and HLA in healthy donors. The study's findings and limits: Presence/absence analyses rested on an assumption that sequencing depth was roughly uniform across donors.

CDR1 MDHEN and CDR2 SYDVKM come from the germline V gene. Trimming removed 3 bases at V and 1 base at J, with 9 bases between. This CDR3 contains 15 residues. The study ran its PCR with 60 Vbeta and 13 Jbeta primers. TCRdb's copy holds only in-frame clones and misses some; the assay was immunoSEQ multiplex PCR. Here the sample spans approximately 130,000 clones, approximately 80% being singletons. The sequence came from a middle-aged man in good health and CMV-seronegative. The chain uses TRBV28 and TRBJ2-2; TRBD1 might be the D (5 bases). The sample was PBMCs. CDR3 in amino acids: CASSFPTGNTGELFF. CDR3 coding DNA: TGTGCCAGCAGTTTCCCTACAGGGAACACCGGGGAGCTGTTTTTT. Based on the CDR3 plus reference TRBV28 and TRBJ2-2, the full variable domain is DVKVTQSSRYLVKRTGEKVFLECVQDMDHENMFWYRQDPGLGLRLIYFSYDVKMKEKGDIPEGYSVSREKKERFSLILESASTNQTSMYLCASSFPTGNTGELFFGEGSRLTVL.